Listed below are T cell receptor beta chains from one sample, sequenced in a study of blood T cell repertoires in COVID-19. Here immunoSEQ multiplex PCR was the method, and the copy in TCRdb shows in-frame clones only, minus some. The data show about 130,000 clones, with about 89% seen just once and just under 3% held by the top ten. Sequencing was performed on peripheral blood. The receptors come from a man between 60 and 70 years old with active or convalescent COVID-19. Each CDR3 is given with its conserved first and last residue. D genes are given only for firm matches. The size entry is marked missing in some rows and otherwise reads once, few, many or a size class.

J: TRBJ2-5; size: few; D: NA; V: TRBV6-4; CDR3: CASSDPKVSLETQYF; DNA: TGTGCCAGCAGTGACCCGAAAGTGTCACTAGAGACCCAGTACTTC
J: TRBJ2-3; size: NA; D: NA; V: TRBV18; CDR3: CASSPPSADTQYF; DNA: TGTGCCAGCTCACCACCGTCGGCAGATACGCAGTATTTT
J: TRBJ1-5; size: NA; D: NA; V: TRBV19; CDR3: CACGGVYSNQPQHF; DNA: TGTGCCTGTGGGGGGGTTTATAGCAATCAGCCCCAGCATTTT
J: TRBJ1-2; size: few; D: NA; V: TRBV9; CDR3: CASSVVSSGVDGYTF; DNA: TGTGCCAGCAGCGTAGTCTCTTCAGGGGTGGATGGCTACACCTTC
J: TRBJ2-7; size: NA; D: NA; V: TRBV18; CDR3: CASSPPEGGLYEQYF; DNA: TGTGCCAGCTCACCACCAGAAGGAGGTCTGTACGAGCAGTACTTC
J: TRBJ2-5; size: NA; D: NA; V: TRBV19; CDR3: CASSTRERQETQYF; DNA: TGTGCCAGTAGTACTAGAGAACGCCAAGAGACCCAGTACTTC
J: TRBJ1-4; size: NA; D: NA; V: TRBV19; CDR3: CASQRAGDTVNEKLFF; DNA: TGTGCCAGCCAACGTGCGGGGGATACAGTTAATGAAAAACTGTTTTTT
J: TRBJ2-7; size: NA; D: NA; V: TRBV9; CDR3: CASSADSLIPVF; DNA: TGTGCCAGCAGCGCCGACTCCCTTATCCCGGTCTTC
J: TRBJ1-4; size: NA; D: TRBD1; V: TRBV9; CDR3: CASSATGGREKLFF; DNA: TGTGCCAGCAGCGCGACAGGGGGAAGGGAAAAACTGTTTTTT
J: TRBJ2-1; size: NA; D: NA; V: TRBV5-5; CDR3: CASSFSLSPYNEQFF; DNA: TGTGCCAGCAGCTTTTCGCTTAGTCCCTACAATGAGCAGTTCTTC
J: TRBJ1-4; size: NA; D: TRBD1; V: TRBV13; CDR3: CASSSTGVGEKLFF; DNA: TGTGCCAGCAGCTCGACAGGGGTTGGTGAAAAACTGTTTTTT
J: TRBJ1-4; size: NA; D: NA; V: TRBV7-2; CDR3: CASSLSAIRGEKLFF; DNA: TGTGCCAGCAGTCTATCCGCGATAAGAGGAGAAAAACTGTTTTTT
J: TRBJ1-2; size: NA; D: TRBD1; V: TRBV18; CDR3: CASSLVTGQSATNYGYTF; DNA: TGTGCCAGCTCACTAGTCACGGGACAGAGCGCTACCAACTATGGCTACACCTTC
J: TRBJ2-1; size: NA; D: TRBD2; V: TRBV28; CDR3: CASSLGLAGYNEQFF; DNA: TGTGCCAGCAGTTTAGGACTAGCGGGGTACAATGAGCAGTTCTTC
J: TRBJ2-1; size: NA; D: TRBD1; V: TRBV5-1; CDR3: CASSLGAGGFDEQFF; DNA: TGCGCCAGCAGCTTGGGGGCAGGGGGTTTCGATGAGCAGTTCTTC
J: TRBJ1-2; size: NA; D: NA; V: TRBV4-2; CDR3: CASSEGGNYGYTF; DNA: TGTGCCAGCAGCGAAGGAGGGAACTATGGCTACACCTTC
J: TRBJ2-7; size: few; D: NA; V: TRBV27; CDR3: CASSSGQIAASEQYF; DNA: TGTGCCAGCAGTTCTGGACAGATTGCAGCGTCCGAGCAGTACTTC
J: TRBJ2-7; size: few; D: NA; V: TRBV28; CDR3: CASRGGYEQYF; DNA: TGTGCCAGCAGGGGGGGCTACGAGCAGTACTTC
J: TRBJ2-1; size: NA; D: TRBD1; V: TRBV27; CDR3: CASSLGTGARGNEQFF; DNA: TGTGCCAGCAGTTTGGGGACAGGGGCAAGGGGCAATGAGCAGTTCTTC
J: TRBJ2-1; size: few; D: NA; V: TRBV24-1; CDR3: CATSGRVGSYNEQFF; DNA: TGTGCCACCAGTGGGAGGGTGGGATCCTACAATGAGCAGTTCTTC
J: TRBJ2-1; size: NA; D: NA; V: TRBV7-3; CDR3: CASSSRGGPNNEQFF; DNA: TGTGCCAGCAGCTCCCGCGGGGGCCCAAACAATGAGCAGTTCTTC
J: TRBJ2-7; size: NA; D: TRBD1; V: TRBV4-1; CDR3: CASSQDRGGTGGQYF; DNA: TGCGCCAGCAGCCAAGATCGGGGCGGTACAGGGGGGCAGTACTTC
J: TRBJ2-1; size: NA; D: TRBD2; V: TRBV24-1; CDR3: CATSDPGSGGGLNEQFF; DNA: TGTGCCACCAGTGATCCCGGAAGCGGGGGTGGCCTCAATGAGCAGTTCTTC
J: TRBJ1-1; size: NA; D: TRBD1; V: TRBV12-5; CDR3: CASGSGQVNTEAFF; DNA: TGTGCTAGTGGTTCTGGACAGGTGAACACTGAAGCTTTCTTT
J: TRBJ2-2; size: NA; D: NA; V: TRBV10-3; CDR3: CAISDPTGKWAGELFF; DNA: TGTGCCATCAGTGACCCCACAGGGAAGTGGGCCGGGGAGCTGTTTTTT
J: TRBJ1-2; size: NA; D: NA; V: TRBV25-1; CDR3: CASSGPHPLGRIGYGYTF; DNA: TGTGCCAGCAGTGGACCGCATCCACTGGGGAGAATCGGCTATGGCTACACCTTC
J: TRBJ2-7; size: NA; D: NA; V: TRBV9; CDR3: CASSVAVATGEQYF; DNA: TGTGCCAGCAGCGTAGCTGTAGCAACGGGCGAGCAGTACTTC
J: TRBJ1-1; size: NA; D: NA; V: TRBV3-1/TRBV3-2; CDR3: CASSQDTGNTEAFF; DNA: TGTGCCAGCAGCCAAGACACGGGGAACACTGAAGCTTTCTTT
J: TRBJ1-2; size: NA; D: NA; V: TRBV29-1; CDR3: CSVFTSIYTF; DNA: TGCAGCGTTTTTACTTCCATCTACACCTTC
J: TRBJ1-1; size: NA; D: NA; V: TRBV10-3; CDR3: CAISEAEAPSAFF; DNA: TGTGCCATCAGTGAGGCGGAGGCACCTTCCGCTTTCTTT
J: TRBJ2-1; size: NA; D: NA; V: TRBV5-1; CDR3: CASSPSEQGLQYNEQFF; DNA: TGCGCCAGCAGCCCTTCCGAACAGGGCCTTCAGTACAATGAGCAGTTCTTC
J: TRBJ2-7; size: NA; D: NA; V: TRBV28; CDR3: CASKNSDSYEQYF; DNA: TGTGCCAGCAAGAATAGCGACTCCTACGAGCAGTACTTC
J: TRBJ2-3; size: NA; D: TRBD2; V: TRBV7-3; CDR3: CASSFLGGKDTQYF; DNA: TGTGCCAGCAGCTTCCTCGGGGGGAAAGATACGCAGTATTTT
J: TRBJ2-1; size: NA; D: TRBD2; V: TRBV3-1/TRBV3-2; CDR3: CASRLAGGVRNEQFF; DNA: TGTGCCAGCAGACTAGCGGGGGGAGTTAGGAATGAGCAGTTCTTC
J: TRBJ2-5; size: NA; D: TRBD2; V: TRBV11-2; CDR3: CASSLGWSGGHQETQYF; DNA: TGTGCCAGCAGCTTAGGGTGGAGCGGGGGACACCAAGAGACCCAGTACTTC
J: TRBJ1-1; size: NA; D: NA; V: TRBV3-1/TRBV3-2; CDR3: CASSQEKSKAFF; DNA: TGTGCCAGCAGCCAAGAGAAGAGTAAAGCTTTCTTT
J: TRBJ2-1; size: NA; D: TRBD2; V: TRBV9; CDR3: CASSELAGDFDEQFF; DNA: TGTGCCAGCAGCGAACTAGCGGGAGATTTTGATGAGCAGTTCTTC
J: TRBJ1-1; size: NA; D: NA; V: TRBV7-3; CDR3: CASGLRGIRTEAFF; DNA: TGTGCCAGCGGACTCCGCGGGATCAGGACTGAAGCTTTCTTT
J: TRBJ2-3; size: NA; D: NA; V: TRBV5-5; CDR3: CASSTEWSSTDTQYF; DNA: TGTGCCAGCAGCACTGAGTGGTCTAGCACAGATACGCAGTATTTT
J: TRBJ2-5; size: NA; D: TRBD1; V: TRBV28; CDR3: CASSLRGTGGAETQYF; DNA: TGTGCCAGCAGTTTAAGGGGGACAGGGGGAGCGGAGACCCAGTACTTC
J: TRBJ1-5; size: NA; D: NA; V: TRBV6-2/TRBV6-3; CDR3: CASSATGPNQPQHF; DNA: TGTGCCAGCAGTGCAACAGGGCCCAATCAGCCCCAGCATTTT